These 4 T cell receptor beta chains share one sample of origin, sequenced in a study of T cell responses to AZD1222 COVID-19 vaccine (dated by TCRdb to about 2021). What this sample's time point label stands for: baseline before first vaccination. Libraries were built with the immunoSEQ multiplex PCR assay. As stored in TCRdb, this immuneACCESS dataset retains in-frame rearrangements with V and J assigned. A fraction of the clones does not appear; measured against another copy, unresolved V genes explain less than half of the discrepancy, and the remainder lacks a known reason. Within this sample are around 84,000 clones, with nearly 90% of them counted one time only. The ten largest make up approximately 6.3% of the sample. The sample was peripheral blood, taken on day 0 of AZD1222 vaccination. The receptors were gathered from an adult in good health.

The chain has TRBV28 and TRBJ1-5; D may be TRBD1 (5 bases). Trimming left V 6 bases short and J 5 bases short, with 17 bases between. The CDR3 loop spans 15 amino acids. Germline V gene sequence: CDR1 MDHEN, CDR2 SYDVKM. The CDR3: CASRIDRGVYQPQHF. CDR3 coding DNA: TGTGCCAGCAGGATCGACAGAGGGGTCTATCAGCCCCAGCATTTT. The variable domain in full, completed from reference TRBV28 and TRBJ1-5, reads DVKVTQSSRYLVKRTGEKVFLECVQDMDHENMFWYRQDPGLGLRLIYFSYDVKMKEKGDIPEGYSVSREKKERFSLILESASTNQTSMYLCASRIDRGVYQPQHFGDGTRLSIL.

Here the CDR3 reads CAISAAQDQPQHF. DNA of the CDR3: TGTGCCATCAGTGCAGCCCAGGATCAGCCCCAGCATTTT. This chain links TRBV10-3 with TRBJ1-5; D is unresolved. The V end lost 4 bases, the J end lost 5 bases, and 9 bases lay between the germline ends. Germline assignment: CDR1 ENHRY and CDR2 SYGVKD. This CDR3 spans 13 amino acids.

The chain carries TRBV28 and TRBJ1-1; a possible D gene is TRBD1 (5 bases). Germline V CDR1 and CDR2: MDHEN, SYDVKM. The V end lost 6 bases, the J end lost 2 bases, and 22 bases lay between the germline ends. The length of the CDR3 is 17 residues. The CDR3 coding sequence is TGTGCCAGCAGCCCCACACAAAAAGGGGCGACTAACACTGAAGCTTTCTTT. The encoded protein is CASSPTQKGATNTEAFF.

The DNA for the CDR3 is TGTGCCAGCAGTTACTCAATGAAAACAGGGGGCAATCAGCCCCAGCATTTT. Its protein product is CASSYSMKTGGNQPQHF. The chain employs TRBV6-2 or TRBV6-3 and TRBJ1-5, with TRBD1 matching over 7 bases. With 0 bases clipped from V and 2 bases from J, the junction kept 7 bases outside the gene matches. The CDR3 consists of 17 residues. Per germline, CDR1 MNHEY and CDR2 SVGEGT.